This is a list of T cell receptor beta chains from one sample in a study of blood T cell repertoires in COVID-19. The protocol was immunoSEQ multiplex PCR, while the TCRdb copy is restricted to in-frame clones and leaves out a portion. Seen here are some 120,000 clones, about four fifths observed once, and the top ten hold 5.5% to 6%. The sample consisted of peripheral blood. The receptors here all came from an elderly man with active or convalescent COVID-19. Both conserved end residues are part of each CDR3. The D gene is left open where the match is weak. Rows may omit the clone size; those that give it use once, few, many or a size class.

TRBD1 | - | TRBJ1-2 | TRBV7-9 | TGTGCCAGCAGCTTCCAGGGGGGTACTAACTATGGCTACACCTTC | CASSFQGGTNYGYTF
TRBD1 | - | TRBJ1-6 | TRBV6-2/TRBV6-3 | TGTGCCAGCAGCAAACCAAGGACAGGGAGCTCCTATAATTCACCCCTCCACTTT | CASSKPRTGSSYNSPLHF
- | - | TRBJ2-7 | TRBV19 | TGTGCCAGTAGTCCCAGGCCCCCCCCGACAGGTTACTCCTACGAGCAGTACTTC | CASSPRPPPTGYSYEQYF
- | - | TRBJ1-4 | TRBV9 | TGTGCCAGCTCCGGGGGGCGTTATGAAAAACTGTTTTTT | CASSGGRYEKLFF
- | - | TRBJ2-7 | TRBV4-3 | TGCGCCAGCAGCCAAGATTCTGGGAGCGGTTCCTACGAGCAGTACTTC | CASSQDSGSGSYEQYF
- | - | TRBJ1-5 | TRBV4-3 | TGCGCCAGCAGCCAAGATGGGCCCCCAAACCGCAGTCCCCAGCATTTT | CASSQDGPPNRSPQHF
TRBD1 | - | TRBJ2-3 | TRBV7-9 | TGTGCCAGCAGCTTAGCAATTCCACAGGGGGCCACCACAGATACGCAGTATTTT | CASSLAIPQGATTDTQYF
TRBD1 | - | TRBJ1-6 | TRBV27 | TGTGCCAGCACTACCGGGACAGCCAATTCACCCCTCCACTTT | CASTTGTANSPLHF
- | - | TRBJ2-3 | TRBV27 | TGTGCCAGCAAACGGGTCGGGGGCACAGATACGCAGTATTTT | CASKRVGGTDTQYF
- | - | TRBJ1-2 | TRBV6-5 | TGTGCCAGCAGCGAGGGCCCGCTATGGGGCTACACCTTC | CASSEGPLWGYTF
- | - | TRBJ1-2 | TRBV7-3 | TGTGCCGATGTTCGGTATGACTATGGCTACACCTTC | CADVRYDYGYTF
- | - | TRBJ1-4 | TRBV28 | TGTGCCAGCAGTTCACAGTCCCCCACTCGAGAAAAACTGTTTTTT | CASSSQSPTREKLFF
- | - | TRBJ1-2 | TRBV9 | TGTGCCAGCAGCGCTTCTCCTCTCCAGGTTGGCACCTTC | CASSASPLQVGTF
- | - | TRBJ2-3 | TRBV7-2 | TGTGCCAGCAGCTTGTCGCTAGGGGGAACAGATACGCAGTATTTT | CASSLSLGGTDTQYF
- | - | TRBJ2-7 | TRBV18 | TGTGCCAGCTCACCTTCGGGGGGCGCCTACGAGCAGTACTTC | CASSPSGGAYEQYF
- | - | TRBJ1-5 | TRBV29-1 | TGCAGCGTTGAAGAGTCCGGGTCTCAGCCCCAGCATTTT | CSVEESGSQPQHF
- | once | TRBJ1-5 | TRBV7-8 | TGTGCCAGCAGCCCCGGGACATTTAATCAGCCCCAGCATTTT | CASSPGTFNQPQHF
- | - | TRBJ2-7 | TRBV29-1 | TGCAGCGTTTCGGAGGGGTTGCACGAGCAGTACTTC | CSVSEGLHEQYF
- | few | TRBJ1-3 | TRBV5-1 | TGCGCCAGCAGCTTGGTGGGGACAAATGGAAACACCATATATTTT | CASSLVGTNGNTIYF
TRBD1 | - | TRBJ2-3 | TRBV5-1 | TGCGCCAGCAGCATTGGACAGGGGGCTTTTTCTAGCACAGATACGCAGTATTTT | CASSIGQGAFSSTDTQYF
TRBD1 | - | TRBJ2-1 | TRBV11-3 | TGTGCCAGCAGCTCCCCGGGACAGGGGGTATATGAGCAGTTCTTC | CASSSPGQGVYEQFF
- | once | TRBJ2-7 | TRBV7-2 | TGTGCCAGCAGCTTAATCGGCGGGGTGGATACCATCTACGAGCAGTACTTC | CASSLIGGVDTIYEQYF
- | once | TRBJ1-4 | TRBV3-1/TRBV3-2 | TGTGCCAGCAGCCAAGTCGGACCGGGGGGTGAAAAACTGTTTTTT | CASSQVGPGGEKLFF
- | - | TRBJ1-2 | TRBV2 | TGTGCCAGCAGTACGGTCTTCCACACCTTC | CASSTVFHTF
TRBD1 | - | TRBJ2-6 | TRBV5-1 | TGCGCCAGCAGCTTGGCGGGACAGGGCCACTCTGGGGCCAACGTCCTGACTTTC | CASSLAGQGHSGANVLTF
TRBD1 | - | TRBJ1-2 | TRBV7-2 | TGTGCCAGCAGCCTAACAGGGGGAACAAACTATGGCTACACCTTC | CASSLTGGTNYGYTF
- | - | TRBJ1-1 | TRBV7-9 | TGTGCCAGCAGCTCCTCTGTTACTGAAGCTTTCTTT | CASSSSVTEAFF
TRBD2 | - | TRBJ2-1 | TRBV6-4 | TGTGCCAGCAGTGACACTAGCGGGGGCCCCTACAATGAGCAGTTCTTC | CASSDTSGGPYNEQFF
TRBD1 | - | TRBJ2-5 | TRBV11-3 | TGTGCCAGCAGCTTAGCTGGACAGGGGGAGACCCAGTACTTC | CASSLAGQGETQYF
- | - | TRBJ2-1 | TRBV12-3/TRBV12-4 | TGTGCCAGCAGCCTAGTGAATGAGCAGTTCTTC | CASSLVNEQFF
- | - | TRBJ2-2 | TRBV6-6 | TGTGCCAGCAGTACCGAGGCGGTAATTACCGGGGAGCTGTTTTTT | CASSTEAVITGELFF
- | once | TRBJ2-7 | TRBV3-1/TRBV3-2 | TGTGCCAGCAGCGCAACGCTAGGAGGGAAGTCGTACTTC | CASSATLGGKSYF
TRBD2 | - | TRBJ2-7 | TRBV6-2/TRBV6-3 | TGTGCCAGCAGTTACCCCGGACTAGCGGGGGGAATTACATCCTACAAGCAGTACTTC | CASSYPGLAGGITSYKQYF
- | - | TRBJ2-1 | TRBV29-1 | TGCAGCGTTTGGGGTGACGGGGATCTTCGAAGCTACAATGAGCAGTTCTTC | CSVWGDGDLRSYNEQFF